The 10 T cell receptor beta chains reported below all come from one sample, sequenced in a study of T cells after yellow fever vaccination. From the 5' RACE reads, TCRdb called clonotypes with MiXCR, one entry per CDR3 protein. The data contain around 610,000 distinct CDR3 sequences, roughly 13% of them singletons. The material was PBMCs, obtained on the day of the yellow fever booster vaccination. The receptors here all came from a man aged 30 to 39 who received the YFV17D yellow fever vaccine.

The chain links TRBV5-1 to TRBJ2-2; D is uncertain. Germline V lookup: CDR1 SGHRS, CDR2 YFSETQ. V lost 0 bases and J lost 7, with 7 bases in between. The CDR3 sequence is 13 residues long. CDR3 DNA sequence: TGCGCCAGCAGCTTGGCGTCGGGCGGGGAGCTGTTTTTT. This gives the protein CASSLASGGELFF.

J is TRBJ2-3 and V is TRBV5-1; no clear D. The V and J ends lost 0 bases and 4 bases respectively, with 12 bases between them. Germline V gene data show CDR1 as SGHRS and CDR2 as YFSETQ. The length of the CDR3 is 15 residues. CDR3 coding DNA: TGCGCCAGCAGCTTGGTTGGGCGTCTCCCAGATACGCAGTATTTT. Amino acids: CASSLVGRLPDTQYF.

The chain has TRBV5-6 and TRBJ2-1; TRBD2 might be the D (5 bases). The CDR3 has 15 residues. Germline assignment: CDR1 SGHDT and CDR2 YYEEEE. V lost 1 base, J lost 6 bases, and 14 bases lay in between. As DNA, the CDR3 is TGTGCCAGCAGCTTGAAACTAGAAGGCCCCAATGAGCAGTTCTTC. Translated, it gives CASSLKLEGPNEQFF.

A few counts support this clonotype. CDR3 sequence reads: CASSIRQDNQPQHF. CDR3 nucleotides: TGTGCCAGCTCCATCCGGCAGGACAATCAGCCCCAGCATTTT. The rearrangement uses TRBV6-1 and TRBJ1-5; D unresolved. Germline V gene data show CDR1 as MNHNS and CDR2 as SASEGT. This CDR3 comprises 14 residues. The V gene lost 8 bases and the J gene lost 3 bases, with 14 bases spanning the gap.

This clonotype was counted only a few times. CDR3 nucleotides: TGCGCCAGCAGCCAGGCAGGGACGGGGCCTTACAATGAGCAGTTCTTC. It encodes CASSQAGTGPYNEQFF. The V call is TRBV4-3, the J call TRBJ2-1, with D possibly called TRBD1 or TRBD2 (5 bases each). The CDR3 totals 16 residues. Trimming shortened V by 3 bases and J by 4 bases, and 16 bases separated the two germline ends. Germline assignment: CDR1 LGHNA and CDR2 YSLEER.

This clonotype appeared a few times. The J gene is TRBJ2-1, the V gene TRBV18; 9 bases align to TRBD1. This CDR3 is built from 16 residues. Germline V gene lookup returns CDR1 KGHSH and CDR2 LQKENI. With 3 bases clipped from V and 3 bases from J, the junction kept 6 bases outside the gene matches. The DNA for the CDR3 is TGTGCCAGCTCACCCCCCGGGACAGGGATCTACAATGAGCAGTTCTTC. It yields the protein CASSPPGTGIYNEQFF.

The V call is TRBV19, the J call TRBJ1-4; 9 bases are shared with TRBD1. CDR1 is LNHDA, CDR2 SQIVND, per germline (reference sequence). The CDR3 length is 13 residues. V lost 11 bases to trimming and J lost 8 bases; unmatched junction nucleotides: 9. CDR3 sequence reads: CASTGTGREKLFF. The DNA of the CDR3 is TGTGCCTCTACCGGGACAGGGCGCGAAAAACTGTTTTTT. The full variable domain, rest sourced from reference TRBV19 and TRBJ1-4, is DGGITQSPKYLFRKEGQNVTLSCEQNLNHDAMYWYRQDPGQGLRLIYYSQIVNDFQKGDIAEGYSVSREKKESFPLTVTSAQKNPTAFYLCASTGTGREKLFFGSGTQLSVL.

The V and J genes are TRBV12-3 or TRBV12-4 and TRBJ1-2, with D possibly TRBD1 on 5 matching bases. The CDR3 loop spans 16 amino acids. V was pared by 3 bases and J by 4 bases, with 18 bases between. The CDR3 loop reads CASSFGSSAGPYGYTF. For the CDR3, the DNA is TGTGCCAGCAGTTTTGGTTCCTCGGCGGGACCCTATGGCTACACCTTC.

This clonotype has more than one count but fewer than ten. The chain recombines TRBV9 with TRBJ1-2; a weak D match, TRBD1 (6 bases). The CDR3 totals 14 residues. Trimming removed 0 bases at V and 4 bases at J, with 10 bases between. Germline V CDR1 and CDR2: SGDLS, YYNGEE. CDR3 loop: CASSVGGGGYGYTF. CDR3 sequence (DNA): TGTGCCAGCAGCGTAGGAGGGGGTGGCTATGGCTACACCTTC.

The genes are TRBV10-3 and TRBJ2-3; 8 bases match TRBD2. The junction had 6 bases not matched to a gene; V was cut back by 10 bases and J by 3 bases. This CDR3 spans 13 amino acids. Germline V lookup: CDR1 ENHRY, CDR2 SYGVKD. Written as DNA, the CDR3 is TGTGCCAACAGCGGGAGAGGTACAGATACGCAGTATTTT. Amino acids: CANSGRGTDTQYF.